This T cell receptor (beta chain) was identified during a study of identical twins. General study results and limits: The conclusions drew on cross-sectional statistical analysis instead of tracking the same donors. Beta clonotypes that were abundant in cord blood contained fewer insertions, a pattern absent from memory repertoires.

This CDR3 contains 16 residues. V lost 0 bases, J lost 1 base, and 10 bases lay in between. Germline V gene data show CDR1 as ENHRY and CDR2 as SYGVKD. TCRdb reprocessed the 5' RACE reads with MiXCR, giving one entry per CDR3 protein. The data show roughly 480,000 distinct CDR3 sequences, with 24% seen just once and roughly 3% held by the top ten. This clonotype came up a few times. Its antigen is unidentified. These data also featured in a second study, about T cells expressing NK-cell markers. As that study records: Sorting of alpha-beta TCR T cells alone was achieved in several experiments with an anti-gamma-delta TCR antibody.

The gene calls are TRBV10-3 and TRBJ1-5; D unresolved. Sequencing input: CD4+ T cells sorted from blood. This clonotype was sampled from a woman aged 18-30 years in good health. In DNA, the CDR3 is TGTGCCATCAGTGAGTCGCCTAGAGCGAGCAATCAGCCCCAGCATTTT. It encodes CAISESPRASNQPQHF.